This T cell receptor beta chain came from a study of T cells in Graves' hyperthyroidism and ophthalmopathy. Researchers took RNA transcripts and amplified the TCR beta CDR3 regions from them. The TCR CDR3 first-round RT-PCR relied on the HTBI primer set. One entry per CDR3 protein results from TCRdb running MiXCR on the multiplex PCR reads. The table lists about 600,000 distinct CDR3 sequences, roughly 15% of them singletons. V lost 10 bases, J lost 5 bases, and 12 bases lay in between. Germline V gene sequence: CDR1 KGHDR, CDR2 SFDVKD. The CDR3 length is 12 residues. The sequencing input was blood. The chain recombines TRBV24-1 with TRBJ2-3; TRBD1 or TRBD2 may be the D gene (5 bases each). The sequence derives from a woman aged 35 to 49 with Graves' ophthalmopathy. CDR3 sequence (DNA): TGTGCCACTAGAGGGGATCGAGATACGCAGTATTTT. Translating it yields CATRGDRDTQYF.